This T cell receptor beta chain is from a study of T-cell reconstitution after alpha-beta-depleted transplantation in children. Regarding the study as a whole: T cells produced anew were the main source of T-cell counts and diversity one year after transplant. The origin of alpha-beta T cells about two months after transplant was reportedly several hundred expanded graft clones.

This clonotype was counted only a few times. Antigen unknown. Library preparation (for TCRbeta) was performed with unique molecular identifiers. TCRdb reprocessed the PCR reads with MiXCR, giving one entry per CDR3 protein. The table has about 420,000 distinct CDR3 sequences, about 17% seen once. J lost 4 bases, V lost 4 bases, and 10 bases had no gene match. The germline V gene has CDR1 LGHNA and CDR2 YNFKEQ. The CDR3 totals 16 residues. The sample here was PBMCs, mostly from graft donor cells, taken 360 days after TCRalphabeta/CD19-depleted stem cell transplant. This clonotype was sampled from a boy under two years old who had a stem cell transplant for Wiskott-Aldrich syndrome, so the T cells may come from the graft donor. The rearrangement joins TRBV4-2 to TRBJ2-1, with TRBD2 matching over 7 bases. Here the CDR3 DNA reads TGTGCCAGCAGCCTCGGGATACGGGGGGATTACAATGAGCAGTTCTTC. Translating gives CASSLGIRGDYNEQFF.